The TCR beta chain described here comes from a study of PD-L1 blockade in urothelial cancer (dated by TCRdb to about 2017). Background for the entire study: All patients started therapy around 2014 and received atezolizumab 1,200 mg intravenously every 3 weeks. An exploratory multi-omic analysis was conducted of the somatic, immune and clinical correlates of response to PD-L1 blockade with atezolizumab in urothelial cancer. About 85% of the roughly 29 patients were identified as males with urothelial cancer of bladder origin, and a prior smoking history was reported by 18 of 29 patients. Patients had an ECOG performance status of 0 or 1 and had received between 0 and 3 prior chemotherapy regimens. Pretreatment tumor samples and matched peripheral blood, collected serially before and after atezolizumab treatment, underwent TCR sequencing. Whole exome sequencing and RNA sequencing of pretreatment tumors were performed alongside TCR sequencing in the same patients. A median of about 150,000 T cells and fewer than 85,000 unique TCRs was obtained from blood samples, and a median clonality of roughly 0.08 was observed. Around 30 patients had pretreatment blood TCR-seq, around 25 had at least one posttreatment blood collection, and around 25 had tumor TCR-seq. Blood samples were analyzed at two time points: 3 weeks after treatment start (second dose) and 6 weeks after treatment start. Durable clinical benefit was defined as a progression-free survival longer than 6 months, and TCR features were additionally tested against progression-free survival and overall survival. About 10 patients reached durable clinical benefit, while 20 patients did not. The research as a whole found: At 3 weeks after the start of treatment, tumor-associated TCR clones in peripheral blood had expanded more in patients with durable benefit (n of about 20, p = 0.022). Because the sample size was small (n ≈ 29) and many exploratory analyses were performed, the results are intended to be hypothesis-generating. Improved progression-free and overall survival was found to be associated with pretreatment peripheral blood TCR clonality below the median.

As encoded in the germline V gene (reference sequence), CDR1 is SGHNT while CDR2 is YYREEE. The CDR3 starts with the cysteine, ends with the phenylalanine, and has 15 residues. Only CDR3 DNA is held: 45 bases, read in frame from base 1. Germline trimming: 4 bases from V, 6 bases from J; junction bases outside gene matches: 9. A total of 29 patients with locally advanced or metastatic urothelial carcinoma, treated at Memorial Sloan Kettering on a trial protocol, made up the cohort. Peripheral blood mononuclear cells were collected from each patient pretreatment and during treatment, giving between 1 and 8 total time points per patient. The Qiagen DNeasy Blood extraction kit was used to purify genomic DNA from total PBMCs and tumor samples. PBMCs were collected pretreatment and during treatment, and were isolated and stored as previously described. Regarding this clone: Its cognate antigen has yet to be identified. One base away there is no much larger clone; base qualities are not given.

Each PCR received spiked-in synthetic TCR analog templates so that absolute template abundance could be estimated from read counts. The immunoSEQ assay was used to amplify TCRbeta CDR3 regions from genomic DNA with bias-controlled V and J gene primers. Sequencing of rearranged TCRbeta segments was done at approximately 20X coverage. In the source study's methods: Clustering was used to correct sequencing errors, and CDR3s were annotated against IMGT so that V, D and J genes could be assigned. Downstream analyses used only productive TCRbeta rearrangements and left out out-of-frame or stop-codon sequences. To compute clonality, Shannon entropy was normalized by the log of the number of unique productive sequences and then subtracted from one. Fisher's exact test with Benjamini-Hochberg correction, at a threshold of adjusted p below 0.01, was used to find clones that differed between time points or between blood and tumor. TCRdb holds this immuneACCESS table with in-frame rearrangements only. Some clones are missing; in checked studies, unresolved V genes explain under half, and the rest has no known cause. V and J calls and clone size are given by that table; D and trimming were obtained from the DNA. The sample table holds tens of thousands of clones, of which around 84% were seen once. Of the sample, 4% to 6% is held by the ten largest clones.

The chain employs TRBV5-4 and TRBJ2-7, and 11 bases in between align with TRBD2. This sequence was found in a man between 65 and 85 years old with urothelial cancer. The sample was PBMCs, taken around atezolizumab (anti-PD-L1) treatment. The CDR3 protein: CASSPGLAGFGEQYF. The sequenced DNA is TGTGCCAGCAGCCCAGGACTAGCGGGTTTCGGCGAGCAGTACTTC. With all but the CDR3 taken from the reference TRBV5-4 and TRBJ2-7 genes, the full variable domain is: ETGVTQSPTHLIKTRGQQVTLRCSSQSGHNTVSWYQQALGQGPQFIFQYYREEENGRGNFPPRFSGLQFPNYSSELNVNALELDDSALYLCASSPGLAGFGEQYFGPGTRLTVT.